The subject of this entry is one T cell receptor beta chain. Method: immunoSEQ multiplex PCR; TCRdb's copy keeps in-frame clones and lacks some. The top ten hold roughly 0.25% of the sample, which has about 85,000 clones, approximately 94% seen once. V gave up 0 bases and J gave up 6 bases, with 7 bases separating them. Germline-derived CDR1 and CDR2 are SGHTA and FQGTGA. This CDR3 has 13 amino acids. This record belongs to a study of technical replicates of blood from a few donors. The sequence derives from a human donor in good health. This chain connects TRBV7-3 to TRBJ2-3; D gene uncertain. The sample taken for sequencing was T cells isolated from PBMCs. The CDR3 nucleotides read TGTGCCAGCAGCTTAACCCTCCGTGATACGCAGTATTTT. Residues: CASSLTLRDTQYF.